These 32 T cell receptor beta chains share one sample of origin, sequenced in a study of Ad26.COV2.S vaccination and SARS-CoV-2 variants (dated by TCRdb to the early 2020s). The library came from the immunoSEQ multiplex PCR assay. TCRdb limited this immuneACCESS table to in-frame rearrangements with V and J called. A share of clones is missing; checked studies link under half to unresolved V genes, and the rest is unexplained. Present in this sample are 350,000 to 600,000 clones, about 88% of which were seen just once. Together, the top ten hold about 1.5% of the sample. The sample's treatment or condition label, in plain terms: about 20 received Ad26.COV2.S at low or high dose, single or two shots; about 5 received placebo; per-sample allocation not given. Repertoires of vaccine and placebo recipients were sequenced from samples taken on day 63 after the first injection. Sequencing was performed on peripheral blood, taken in a trial of Ad26.COV2.S vaccine versus placebo. These receptors were collected from a person aged 18-60 years who received the Ad26.COV2.S COVID-19 vaccine or a placebo.

The V gene is TRBV5-1, the J gene TRBJ2-2; 11 bases agree with TRBD2. Germline V gives CDR1 SGHRS, CDR2 YFSETQ. The CDR3 is 17 amino acids. Trimming removed 7 bases from V and 3 bases from J; junction bases left unmatched: 11. The CDR3 DNA sequence: TGCGCCAGCCCTGGACGGGGACTAGCGGCGTACACCGGGGAGCTGTTTTTT. Its translation: CASPGRGLAAYTGELFF.

In its sample, this clone was seen once. The chain links TRBV7-2 to TRBJ2-7, with 15 bases fitting TRBD2. This CDR3 contains 20 residues. The junction had 11 bases not matched to a gene; V was cut back by 0 bases and J by 2 bases. Germline V gives CDR1 SGHTA, CDR2 FQGNSA. CDR3 sequence: CASSLASSGTSGRRTYEQYF. CDR3 nucleotides: TGTGCCAGCAGCTTAGCCAGTAGTGGGACTAGCGGGAGGAGGACCTACGAGCAGTACTTC.

V gene TRBV28 combines with J gene TRBJ1-1; possible D gene TRBD1, 5 bases. The germline V and J ends were trimmed by 6 bases and 2 bases, with 16 bases remaining between them. CDR1 is MDHEN and CDR2 is SYDVKM in the germline V gene. The CDR3 sequence is 15 residues long. The CDR3 spells CASRGGSEGNTEAFF. CDR3 DNA: TGTGCCAGCAGGGGGGGGAGTGAGGGAAACACTGAAGCTTTCTTT.

The chain carries TRBV5-1 and TRBJ2-7, with 12 positions matching TRBD1. The germline V gene has CDR1 SGHRS and CDR2 YFSETQ. V lost 0 bases and J lost 5; bases outside the gene matches: 6. The CDR3 totals 16 residues. CDR3 residues: CASSLVGTGGWDEQYF. In DNA, the CDR3 is TGCGCCAGCAGCTTGGTGGGGACAGGGGGCTGGGACGAGCAGTACTTC. Combining the CDR3 with reference TRBV5-1 and TRBJ2-7 gives the whole variable domain KAGVTQTPRYLIKTRGQQVTLSCSPISGHRSVSWYQQTPGQGLQFLFEYFSETQRNKGNFPGRFSGRQFSNSRSEMNVSTLELGDSALYLCASSLVGTGGWDEQYFGPGTRLTVT.

The chain recombines TRBV11-3 with TRBJ1-4; TRBD1 matches 9 bases. V lost 6 bases and J lost 7; bases outside the gene matches: 15. CDR3 length: 17 amino acids. Per germline, CDR1 SGHNT and CDR2 YENEEA. The CDR3 protein is CASRCPTRTGDSEKLFF. The CDR3 coding sequence is TGTGCCAGCAGGTGCCCGACAAGGACAGGGGATAGTGAAAAACTGTTTTTT.

This chain connects TRBV7-9 to TRBJ1-2; unclear D gene. V shed 5 bases and J shed 4 bases, with 14 bases lying between them. This CDR3 comprises 14 residues. CDR1 and CDR2 from the germline V gene are SEHNR and FQNEAQ (reference sequence). The CDR3 coding sequence is TGTGCCAGCAGCCCCTTCCAATCCGGCTATGGCTACACCTTC. It yields the protein CASSPFQSGYGYTF.

The chain uses TRBV9 and TRBJ2-7; D ambiguous. Trimming cost V 0 bases and J 1 base, with 8 bases left between them. In germline, CDR1 is SGDLS, CDR2 YYNGEE. This CDR3 spans 14 amino acids. The CDR3 DNA is TGTGCCAGCAGCGTAGTTCCGACATCCTACGAGCAGTACTTC. This encodes CASSVVPTSYEQYF.

The chain joins TRBV5-4 to TRBJ2-2; 8 bases fit TRBD1. The CDR3 is 14 residues long. CDR1 and CDR2 from the germline V gene are SGHNT and YYREEE (reference sequence). Trimming at V came to 5 bases and at J to 5 bases, leaving 5 bases not matched to a gene. CDR3 region: CASRNDRGTGELFF. CDR3 DNA: TGTGCCAGCAGAAATGACAGGGGAACCGGGGAGCTGTTTTTT.

The rearrangement joins TRBV6-2 or TRBV6-3 to TRBJ2-1; D call uncertain. Deletions cut 2 bases from V and 3 bases from J, with 8 bases between. Per the germline V gene, CDR1 is MNHEY and CDR2 is SVGEGT. The CDR3 sequence is 14 residues long. The CDR3 bases are TGTGCCAGCAGTTACAGCAGCCTCTACAATGAGCAGTTCTTC. Translating it yields CASSYSSLYNEQFF.

The chain couples TRBV10-3 to TRBJ1-1; no firm D call. The CDR3 length is 14 residues. Deletions cut 7 bases from V and 3 bases from J, with 15 bases between. Germline CDR1 and CDR2: ENHRY and SYGVKD. CDR3 sequence: CAIKTRGLYTEAFF. CDR3 sequence (DNA): TGTGCCATCAAAACACGCGGCCTGTACACTGAAGCTTTCTTT.

This clone was observed a few times. The same CDR3 arises from other DNA sequences in this sample as well. This chain connects TRBV18 to TRBJ1-1; maybe TRBD1 (5 bases). Germline V lookup: CDR1 KGHSH, CDR2 LQKENI. This CDR3 has 16 residues. V was clipped by 0 bases and J by 1 base, with 12 bases between them. The CDR3 loop reads CASSPPGARGNTEAFF. The CDR3 DNA follows: TGTGCCAGCTCACCACCAGGAGCGAGGGGGAACACTGAAGCTTTCTTT.

J is TRBJ1-1 and V is TRBV3-1 (or the pseudogene TRBV3-2); D is ambiguous. Trimming stripped 4 bases from V and 10 bases from J, with 13 bases between. Per germline, CDR1 LGHDT and CDR2 YNNKEL (reference sequence). The CDR3 extends over 12 amino acids. In DNA, the CDR3 is TGTGCCAGCAGCCCCGGAATAGGCATAGCTTTCTTT. Translation gives CASSPGIGIAFF.

The rearrangement links TRBV6-5 to TRBJ2-7; the D is unclear. The CDR3 covers 12 residues. Trimming removed 8 bases at V and 5 bases at J, with 13 bases between. Germline lookup yields CDR1 MNHEY and CDR2 SVGAGI. The CDR3 DNA sequence: TGTGCCAGCTCTGGATCCCCGCACGAGCAGTACTTC. It specifies CASSGSPHEQYF.

V and J are TRBV18 and TRBJ2-1, with 11 bases matching TRBD2. Germline V CDR1 and CDR2: KGHSH, LQKENI. The CDR3 consists of 17 residues. V was pared by 3 bases and J by 1 base, with 5 bases of the junction left unmatched. CDR3 DNA: TGTGCCAGCTCACCGGGCGCTAGCGGGGGGTCCTACAATGAGCAGTTCTTC. Protein sequence: CASSPGASGGSYNEQFF.

V and J are TRBV28 and TRBJ1-5; D is unclear. V lost 9 bases, J lost 3 bases, and 18 bases lay in between. Germline V gene sequence: CDR1 MDHEN, CDR2 SYDVKM. The CDR3 is 15 residues long. CDR3 in amino acids: CASLPRQRFNQPQHF. The CDR3 DNA is TGTGCCAGTTTGCCAAGACAACGTTTCAATCAGCCCCAGCATTTT.

The V and J genes are TRBV28 and TRBJ2-7, with TRBD1 identical over 8 bases. The CDR3 has 14 amino acids. Germline V CDR1 and CDR2: MDHEN, SYDVKM. Trimming cost V 7 bases and J 3 bases; bases outside gene matches: 8. CDR3 in amino acids: CASKSSGQDYEQYF. CDR3 nucleotides: TGTGCCAGCAAAAGTTCGGGACAGGACTACGAGCAGTACTTC.

The V call is TRBV5-5, the J call TRBJ2-7; tentatively, D is TRBD1 or TRBD2 (5 bases each). The CDR3 has 14 amino acids. Trimming pared 1 base from V and 5 bases from J, leaving 13 bases between. Germline assignment: CDR1 SGHKS and CDR2 YYEKEE (reference sequence). CDR3 loop: CASSLFSLGDEQYF. CDR3 in DNA: TGTGCCAGCAGCTTGTTCTCTCTGGGGGACGAGCAGTACTTC.

The rearrangement links TRBV4-2 to TRBJ1-5; 8 nucleotides align to TRBD1. Germline-derived CDR1 and CDR2 are LGHNA and YNFKEQ. J lost 7 bases, V lost 4 bases, and 9 bases had no gene match. The CDR3 is 15 residues long. The CDR3, as DNA: TGTGCCAGCAGCCCCCTCGACAGGGGTGGGCAGCCCCAGCATTTT. It specifies CASSPLDRGGQPQHF.

CDR3 in amino acids: CASSTGLANEKLFF. CDR3 nucleotide sequence: TGTGCCAGCAGTACAGGGCTGGCTAATGAAAAACTGTTTTTT. V and J are TRBV6-5 and TRBJ1-4, with D perhaps TRBD1 (6 bases). Trimming removed 5 bases at V and 3 bases at J, with 10 bases between. The CDR3 loop spans 14 amino acids. Germline V gene lookup returns CDR1 MNHEY and CDR2 SVGAGI.

V gene TRBV5-8 combines with J gene TRBJ2-1; D is unresolved. The germline V gene has CDR1 SGHTS and CDR2 YDEGEE. The germline V and J ends were trimmed by 0 bases and 10 bases, with 5 bases remaining between them. This CDR3 is 11 amino acids long. Here the CDR3 DNA reads TGTGCCAGCAGCTTGGGGTGGGAGCAGTTCTTC. Its translation: CASSLGWEQFF.

The chain recombines TRBV18 with TRBJ1-5, with 10 bases lining up with TRBD1. The CDR3 has 15 residues. CDR1 and CDR2 (germline): KGHSH, LQKENI. V shed 4 bases, J shed 4 bases, and the junction held 4 bases outside the gene matches. CDR3 bases: TGTGCCAGCTCACTGGGACAGGGGATAAATCAGCCCCAGCATTTT. Translated, it gives CASSLGQGINQPQHF.

This clone was seen a handful of times. The V call is TRBV25-1, the J call TRBJ2-3, with 7 bases aligning to TRBD2. The length of the CDR3 is 14 residues. V was clipped by 4 bases and J by 5 bases; unmatched bases: 6. The germline CDR1 and CDR2 sequences are MGHDK and SYGVNS. The DNA of the CDR3 is TGTGCCAGCAGTGCGAGGGACTACAAAGATACGCAGTATTTT. It specifies CASSARDYKDTQYF.

DNA of the CDR3: TGTGCCACCAGTGACTCCAGGAACACAGATACGCAGTATTTT. Protein product: CATSDSRNTDTQYF. This chain joins TRBV24-1 and TRBJ2-3; D not resolved. The CDR3 is 14 amino acids. Per germline, CDR1 KGHDR and CDR2 SFDVKD. V lost 4 bases and J lost 2, with 9 bases in between.

This clone occurred once. The chain has TRBV4-3 and TRBJ1-2; 7 bases align to TRBD1. V was pared by 2 bases and J by 4 bases, with 7 bases of the junction left unmatched. CDR3 length: 15 residues. Germline CDR1 and CDR2: LGHNA and YSLEER. Written as DNA, the CDR3 is TGCGCCAGCAGCCAATTAAGGGGGCGCAGCTATGGCTACACCTTC. It yields the protein CASSQLRGRSYGYTF.

In this sample, this clone turned up a few times. The CDR3 spells CASSTTGLSSVHF. The CDR3, as DNA: TGTGCCAGCAGTACTACCGGGCTCTCGAGCGTCCACTTT. V is TRBV28 and J is TRBJ1-6; no clear D gene. In germline, CDR1 is MDHEN, CDR2 SYDVKM. CDR3 length equals 13 residues. Trimming pared 5 bases from V and 17 bases from J, leaving 19 bases between.

J is TRBJ1-1 and V is TRBV19; D may be TRBD1 (5 bases). Per the germline V gene, CDR1 is LNHDA and CDR2 is SQIVND (reference sequence). The CDR3 runs 14 residues. Trimming removed 10 bases at V and 0 bases at J, with 15 bases between. The chain's CDR3 is CATTTGPLNTEAFF. DNA of the CDR3: TGTGCCACCACAACGGGACCTTTGAACACTGAAGCTTTCTTT.

J is TRBJ2-7 and V is TRBV7-6; perhaps TRBD2 as D (7 bases). The CDR3 length is 16 residues. CDR1 is SGHVS and CDR2 is FNYEAQ in the germline V gene. V gave up 5 bases and J gave up 7 bases, with 24 bases separating them. CDR3 sequence: CASSLGGNREAGEQYF. The CDR3 bases are TGTGCCAGCAGCCTAGGGGGTAACAGGGAAGCGGGAGAGCAGTACTTC.

This chain links TRBV29-1 with TRBJ2-2, with 11 bases lining up with TRBD2. Germline loops: CDR1 SQVTM, CDR2 ANQGSEA. This CDR3 has 15 residues. V trimming: 6 bases; J trimming: 1 base; junction bases outside the gene matches: 4. The CDR3 sequence: CSVDSGRGNTGELFF. CDR3 in DNA: TGCAGCGTAGATAGCGGGAGGGGGAACACCGGGGAGCTGTTTTTT.

The CDR3 DNA reads as TGTGCCAGCTCACCCTCCAGCGACACTGAAGCTTTCTTT. This encodes CASSPSSDTEAFF. The chain uses TRBV18 and TRBJ1-1; unclear D gene. Looked up from germline, CDR1 is KGHSH and CDR2 is LQKENI. The CDR3 is made up of 13 amino acids. Trimming removed 3 bases at V and 3 bases at J, with 8 bases between. Using reference TRBV18 and TRBJ1-1 for the parts outside the CDR3, the full variable domain is NAGVMQNPRHLVRRRGQEARLRCSPMKGHSHVYWYRQLPEEGLKFMVYLQKENIIDESGMPKERFSAEFPKEGPSILRIQQVVRGDSAAYFCASSPSSDTEAFFGQGTRLTVV.

The chain joins TRBV7-9 to TRBJ1-2, with D hard to call. Trimming pared 6 bases from V and 4 bases from J, leaving 9 bases between. The CDR3 sequence is 12 residues long. The germline gives CDR1 SEHNR, CDR2 FQNEAQ (reference sequence). The CDR3: CASRVGGYGYTF. The CDR3 DNA sequence: TGTGCCAGCAGGGTGGGTGGCTATGGCTACACCTTC. The variable domain in full, with the rest retrieved from reference TRBV7-9 and TRBJ1-2, is DTGVSQNPRHKITKRGQNVTFRCDPISEHNRLYWYRQTLGQGPEFLTYFQNEAQLEKSRLLSDRFSAERPKGSFSTLEIQRTEQGDSAMYLCASRVGGYGYTFGSGTRLTVV.

This chain links TRBV27 with TRBJ2-7; no definite D call. The germline CDR1 and CDR2 sequences are MNHEY and SMNVEV (reference sequence). The CDR3 loop spans 13 amino acids. With 5 bases removed from V and 3 bases from J, the gap between germline ends came to 11 bases. The CDR3 DNA reads TGTGCCAGCAGTCGCTACCCAGACTACGAGCAGTACTTC. Translated, it gives CASSRYPDYEQYF.

The rearrangement joins TRBV11-2 to TRBJ1-1; 7 bases line up with TRBD1. The germline CDR1 and CDR2 sequences are SGHAT and FQNNGV. Trimming cost V 2 bases and J 3 bases; bases outside gene matches: 12. The CDR3 extends over 17 amino acids. As DNA, the CDR3 is TGTGCCAGCAGCTTAAGCGGACTAAGGGGGCACGACACTGAAGCTTTCTTT. Amino acids: CASSLSGLRGHDTEAFF. Drawing the rest from reference TRBV11-2 and TRBJ1-1, the complete variable domain is EAGVAQSPRYKIIEKRQSVAFWCNPISGHATLYWYQQILGQGPKLLIQFQNNGVVDDSQLPKDRFSAERLKGVDSTLKIQPAKLEDSAVYLCASSLSGLRGHDTEAFFGQGTRLTVV.